These T cell receptor beta chains were read from a single sample in a study of cytomegalovirus exposure and HLA in healthy donors. Data came from immunoSEQ multiplex PCR; TCRdb stores just in-frame clones and leaves some out. The data contain tens of thousands of clones, 85% to 95% of them singletons. The material sequenced was PBMCs. These receptors all come from a woman between 18 and 29 years old in good health and CMV-seronegative. CDR3s include the opening cysteine and the closing phenylalanine or tryptophan.

v_call | cdr3_length | cdr3_aa
TRBV7-8 | 19 | CASSLVWARGLEENSPLHF
TRBV5-1 | 14 | CASSVRTGTDTQYF
TRBV2 | 14 | CASKAGINTGELFF
TRBV19 | 16 | CASTRGDRGLSQPQHF
TRBV7-6 | 16 | CASSLGAGASGETQYF
TRBV19 | 17 | CASSPSEGQVNPYEQYF
TRBV6-5 | 14 | CASSTPGQSYEQYF
TRBV5-1 | 16 | CASSTPPGLVTDEQFF
TRBV5-4 | 15 | CASSLEGGMNEKLFF
TRBV28 | 14 | CASSLLGTGDGYTF
TRBV19 | 17 | CASSKSGTAGMAGELFF
TRBV7-8 | 15 | CASSLVGGGQDTQYF
TRBV7-2 | 15 | CASSPGRGENQPQHF
TRBV28 | 19 | CASSLFLLGASVGTDTQYF
TRBV7-9 | 15 | CASSPGLPVTYEQYF
TRBV9 | 15 | CASSGGGGSYNEQFF
TRBV2 | 13 | CASTSGDTDTQYF
TRBV5-1 | 15 | CASSFGGTGTGELFF
TRBV9 | 15 | CASSTAGTGNEKLFF
TRBV5-1 | 15 | CASSLSRGPNEKLFF
TRBV11-3 | 14 | CASSLGSTNEKLFF
TRBV7-9 | 16 | CASSLVGQGENYGYTF
TRBV6-1 | 13 | CASSLQGYYGYTF
TRBV5-4 | 15 | CASSSPGQWLYGYTF
TRBV19 | 15 | CASSGPGQGYYEQYF
TRBV4-3 | 16 | CASSPVGTASGNTIYF
TRBV7-2 | 13 | CASSLARGDTQYF
TRBV7-9 | 14 | CASSLDRENSPLHF
TRBV5-1 | 15 | CASSYLNQGAGEQYF
TRBV21-1 | 15 | CAGEGLAGGHETQYF
TRBV6-1 | 13 | CASGVEPTYEQYF
TRBV11-2 | 14 | CASSLTGEMGEQYF
TRBV30 | 13 | CAWSIGGGYGYTF
TRBV7-6 | 13 | CASSPTGLTEAFF
TRBV6-5 | 13 | CASSGAVNTEAFF
TRBV4-3 | 15 | CASSRESGFSDEQYF
TRBV4-1 | 16 | CASSPPGPIRGQPQHF
TRBV10-3 | 15 | CAISESVRGLGEQYF
TRBV27 | 14 | CASSFGDRWSGYTF
TRBV5-4 | 16 | CASSARPGLGNYEQYF
TRBV9 | 14 | CASSVATGDVGYTF
TRBV7-2 | 17 | CASSLALVGGGTDTQYF
TRBV9 | 17 | CASSPPALAGVAGELFF
TRBV6-5 | 15 | CASSPRPDSGTEAFF
TRBV4-3 | 13 | CASSQDPYQPQHF
TRBV18 | 13 | CASSRALNTEAFF
TRBV27 | 15 | CASRPTTQGTYGYTF
TRBV7-2 | 14 | CASSSRPGENTQYF
TRBV27 | 15 | CASRKSGGYTDTQYF
TRBV7-9 | 15 | CASSLPDQGWETQYF
TRBV6-6 | 14 | CASIPHGGGWEQYF